A single sample gave rise to the 25 T cell receptor beta chains below, sequenced in a study of blood T cell repertoires in COVID-19 (dated by TCRdb to 2018 to 2021). Receptor amplification or capture employed the immunoSEQ multiplex PCR assay. This is the immuneACCESS table as TCRdb keeps it, with only in-frame sequences that have V and J called. A part of the clones is gone; compared with another copy, unresolved V genes explain less than half, and the rest is unexplained. The sample table contains hundreds of thousands of clones; only one count was recorded for approximately 84% of them. The leading ten clones occupy 1.5% to 2% of the sample. Source material: peripheral blood. Every receptor here comes from a woman at least 80 years old with acute or convalescent COVID-19.

J is TRBJ1-2 and V is TRBV6-5, with a weak D call TRBD1 (6 bases). V was trimmed by 2 bases and J by 0 bases, leaving 7 bases between them. This CDR3 spans 14 amino acids. Germline lookup yields CDR1 MNHEY and CDR2 SVGAGI. The CDR3 DNA reads as TGTGCCAGCAGTTACCGGACAGCTAACTATGGCTACACCTTC. Its translation is CASSYRTANYGYTF.

The chain employs TRBV5-1 and TRBJ2-7, with D possibly TRBD1 on 5 matching bases. The CDR3 contains 13 residues. Germline V gene data show CDR1 as SGHRS and CDR2 as YFSETQ. The germline V and J ends were trimmed by 0 bases and 5 bases, with 9 bases remaining between them. The CDR3 DNA sequence: TGCGCCAGCAGCTTGGGACAGATAAACGAGCAGTACTTC. It yields the protein CASSLGQINEQYF.

Regarding this clone: The junction does not match germline at one end; this may be a read error. V is TRBV6-2 or TRBV6-3 and J is TRBJ1-1; D gene uncertain. The CDR3 spans 13 residues. Germline values: CDR1 MNHEY, CDR2 SVGEGT. The CDR3, as DNA: TGTGCCAGCAGTAACTCAGCGAACACTGAAGCTTTCTTT. Translation gives CASSNSANTEAFF.

The chain recombines TRBV3-1 (or the pseudogene TRBV3-2) with TRBJ2-4; the match to TRBD2 covers 9 bases. Looked up from germline, CDR1 is LGHDT and CDR2 is YNNKEL (reference sequence). The CDR3 is 21 amino acids. After removal of 1 base from V and 1 base from J, the junction contained 17 bases not matched to a gene. The CDR3 is CASSQVSPGLAPQNAKNIQYF. The CDR3 DNA follows: TGTGCCAGCAGCCAAGTGTCCCCGGGACTAGCCCCTCAGAACGCCAAAAACATTCAGTACTTC.

The DNA for the CDR3 is TGCGCCAGCAGTCCAGGACAGTGGAACACTGAAGCTTTCTTT. It encodes CASSPGQWNTEAFF. This sequence joins TRBV5-1 and TRBJ1-1; D might be TRBD1 (6 bases). In germline, CDR1 is SGHRS, CDR2 YFSETQ. This CDR3 is 14 amino acids long. The V end lost 5 bases, the J end lost 1 base, and 12 bases lay between the germline ends.

A single count supports this clone. The chain carries TRBV19 and TRBJ2-5; unclear D gene. Per the germline V gene, CDR1 is LNHDA and CDR2 is SQIVND (reference sequence). V gave up 3 bases and J gave up 1 base, with 6 bases separating them. This CDR3 is 13 amino acids long. This chain's CDR3 is CASSIPGQETQYF. The CDR3 region has the DNA TGTGCCAGTAGTATCCCAGGCCAAGAGACCCAGTACTTC.

DNA of the CDR3: TGTGCCAGCAACCCGGGTGGCAATTCACCCCTCCACTTT. It is translated as CASNPGGNSPLHF. V and J are TRBV5-5 and TRBJ1-6, with D unresolved. This CDR3 has 13 amino acids. V was cut by 6 bases and J by 7 bases, with 11 bases left in between. CDR1 and CDR2 (germline): SGHKS, YYEKEE (reference sequence).

This chain connects TRBV6-2 or TRBV6-3 to TRBJ2-5, with a possible D match to TRBD1 (7 bases). The CDR3 loop spans 15 amino acids. V lost 2 bases, J lost 5 bases, and 15 bases lay in between. Germline V gene data show CDR1 as MNHEY and CDR2 as SVGEGT. This CDR3 reads CASSYPGGGSETQYF. The CDR3 DNA reads as TGTGCCAGCAGTTACCCAGGGGGAGGCTCGGAGACCCAGTACTTC.

This chain joins TRBV7-3 and TRBJ2-3; D might be TRBD2 (6 bases). Trimming cost V 2 bases and J 3 bases, with 12 bases left between them. CDR3 size: 15 residues. In germline, CDR1 is SGHTA, CDR2 FQGTGA. The CDR3 here is CASSLAGIRTDTQYF. The CDR3 nucleotides read TGTGCCAGCAGCTTAGCGGGGATTAGGACAGATACGCAGTATTTT.

The chain has TRBV15 and TRBJ2-1, with D maybe TRBD2 (6 bases). This CDR3 spans 14 amino acids. Germline lookup yields CDR1 LNHNV and CDR2 YYDKDF (reference sequence). Trimming removed 3 bases at V and 5 bases at J, with 11 bases between. CDR3 amino acids: CATSSGGSDNEQFF. CDR3 DNA sequence: TGTGCCACCAGCAGCGGGGGATCGGACAATGAGCAGTTCTTC.

This chain links TRBV29-1 with TRBJ1-1, with TRBD1 matching 9 bases. V dropped 6 bases and J dropped 4; count of bases not matched to a gene: 6. The CDR3 runs 13 residues. Germline assignment: CDR1 SQVTM and CDR2 ANQGSEA. The CDR3 sequence is CSVNRDRVTEAFF. The CDR3 coding sequence is TGCAGCGTAAACCGGGACAGGGTCACTGAAGCTTTCTTT.

The chain joins TRBV24-1 to TRBJ2-1, with no clear D. Germline V gene data show CDR1 as KGHDR and CDR2 as SFDVKD. The CDR3 loop spans 13 amino acids. Trimming took 4 bases from V and 5 from J, leaving 8 bases between them. The CDR3 bases are TGTGCCACCAGTGACGTGACAAACAATGAGCAGTTCTTC. This translates into CATSDVTNNEQFF.

The chain recombines TRBV7-2 with TRBJ2-3, with TRBD2 matching 9 bases. This CDR3 region has 14 residues. The V gene's germline CDR1 is SGHTA and CDR2 FQGNSA. The J segment lost 5 bases and the V segment lost 2 bases, leaving 2 bases of the junction unmatched. CDR3 region: CASSLPAGGDTQYF. In DNA, the CDR3 is TGTGCCAGCAGCTTACCAGCGGGAGGAGATACGCAGTATTTT.

In this sample, this clone turned up once. The gene calls are TRBV2 and TRBJ2-1, with 8 bases lining up with TRBD2. This CDR3 comprises 15 residues. The junction had 7 bases not matched to a gene; V was cut back by 2 bases and J by 7 bases. The germline gives CDR1 SNHLY, CDR2 FYNNEI. For the CDR3, the DNA is TGTGCCAGCAGTGAAAATCGGGGGGGCGTAAATGAGCAGTTCTTC. It encodes CASSENRGGVNEQFF.

This clone was seen just once. This chain uses TRBV19 with TRBJ1-2; perhaps TRBD1 as D (5 bases). The V gene lost 3 bases and the J gene lost 7 bases, with 18 bases spanning the gap. The length of the CDR3 is 15 residues. Germline V gene data show CDR1 as LNHDA and CDR2 as SQIVND (reference sequence). CDR3 bases: TGTGCCAGTAGTATTCGAGGGACTCTGGCGGTTGGCTACACCTTC. Its translation is CASSIRGTLAVGYTF. The full variable domain, in which reference TRBV19 and TRBJ1-2 provide the parts outside the CDR3, is DGGITQSPKYLFRKEGQNVTLSCEQNLNHDAMYWYRQDPGQGLRLIYYSQIVNDFQKGDIAEGYSVSREKKESFPLTVTSAQKNPTAFYLCASSIRGTLAVGYTFGSGTRLTVV.

DNA for the CDR3: TGTGCCAGCAGCCATCACGGGGAGGTGCATGGCTACACCTTC. Its protein product is CASSHHGEVHGYTF. V and J are TRBV14 and TRBJ1-2; D gene ambiguous. Looked up from germline, CDR1 is SGHDN and CDR2 is FVKESK. V shed 3 bases and J shed 6 bases, with 14 bases lying between them. CDR3 size: 14 residues. Based on the CDR3 plus reference TRBV14 and TRBJ1-2, the full variable domain is EAGVTQFPSHSVIEKGQTVTLRCDPISGHDNLYWYRRVMGKEIKFLLHFVKESKQDESGMPNNRFLAERTGGTYSTLKVQPAELEDSGVYFCASSHHGEVHGYTFGSGTRLTVV.

This chain joins TRBV4-1 and TRBJ1-5, with D possibly matching TRBD1 (6 bases). The CDR3 totals 15 residues. Per the germline V gene, CDR1 is MGHRA and CDR2 is YSYEKL. Trimming removed 1 base at V and 6 bases at J, with 13 bases between. CDR3 in amino acids: CASSQGHRDGQPQHF. The CDR3 DNA reads as TGCGCCAGCAGCCAAGGGCACAGGGATGGTCAGCCCCAGCATTTT.

V gene TRBV11-2 combines with J gene TRBJ1-2, with 7 bases fitting TRBD1. CDR3 size: 13 residues. The junction had 3 bases not matched to a gene; V was cut back by 2 bases and J by 6 bases. Germline assignment: CDR1 SGHAT and CDR2 FQNNGV. The CDR3 protein is CASSLTGTDGYTF. In DNA, the CDR3 is TGTGCCAGCAGCTTAACCGGGACAGATGGCTACACCTTC.

The V gene is TRBV6-5, the J gene TRBJ1-2, with no clear D. Germline loops: CDR1 MNHEY, CDR2 SVGAGI. The CDR3 covers 13 residues. The ends were cut back, 2 bases at V and 2 bases at J, with 6 bases in the middle. The CDR3 protein is CASSYDWNYGYTF. In DNA, the CDR3 is TGTGCCAGCAGTTACGACTGGAACTATGGCTACACCTTC.

The chain couples TRBV2 to TRBJ2-7; 11 bases map to TRBD2. Germline V gene sequence: CDR1 SNHLY, CDR2 FYNNEI. The CDR3 consists of 18 residues. V lost 6 bases, J lost 7 bases, and 20 bases stayed unmatched. The chain's CDR3 is CASRPRGLAGAGAREQYF. CDR3 nucleotide sequence: TGTGCCAGCAGGCCTAGAGGACTAGCGGGCGCCGGAGCACGGGAGCAGTACTTC.

J is TRBJ1-6 and V is TRBV6-5; TRBD1 is a possible D gene (6 bases). Germline V lookup: CDR1 MNHEY, CDR2 SVGAGI. This CDR3 comprises 12 residues. V lost 6 bases, J lost 14 bases, and 14 bases lay in between. The CDR3 is CASSLQGLALHF. The CDR3 coding sequence is TGTGCCAGCAGCTTGCAGGGGTTGGCCCTCCACTTT.

The chain uses TRBV4-2 and TRBJ2-7, with D maybe TRBD2 (6 bases). Trimming stripped 0 bases from V and 5 bases from J, with 14 bases between. Germline loops: CDR1 LGHNA, CDR2 YNFKEQ. This CDR3 is 15 amino acids long. The CDR3, as DNA: TGTGCCAGCAGCCAAGATTCGGGGGAATGGGACGAGCAGTACTTC. It translates to CASSQDSGEWDEQYF.

CDR3 amino acids: CATSDPRSIGYEQYF. The CDR3 DNA reads as TGTGCCACCAGTGACCCCCGGAGCATCGGCTACGAGCAGTACTTC. The chain is built from TRBV24-1 and TRBJ2-7, with D unresolved. V lost 4 bases to trimming and J lost 3 bases, with 15 bases between them. CDR3 length equals 15 residues. Per the germline V gene, CDR1 is KGHDR and CDR2 is SFDVKD.

V usage is TRBV28 and J usage is TRBJ2-5; 10 bases are shared with TRBD2. This CDR3 comprises 16 residues. Trimming took 7 bases from V and 5 from J; bases not matched to a gene: 13. Germline lookup yields CDR1 MDHEN and CDR2 SYDVKM. CDR3 in amino acids: CASTQAVAGGSETQYF. The CDR3 bases are TGTGCCAGCACCCAAGCGGTAGCGGGAGGTTCTGAGACCCAGTACTTC.

J is TRBJ2-7 and V is TRBV20-1; maybe TRBD1 (5 bases). The germline V gene has CDR1 DFQATT and CDR2 SNEGSKA (reference sequence). The V gene lost 3 bases and the J gene lost 3 bases, with 12 bases spanning the gap. The CDR3 length is 13 residues. CDR3 DNA sequence: TGCAGTGCTAGTAGGGGTAGGATCTACGAGCAGTACTTC. Translated, it gives CSASRGRIYEQYF.